The present T cell receptor (beta chain) was sequenced within a study of PD-1 blockade in classical Hodgkin lymphoma. As for the study in general: Patients were infused with nivolumab 3 mg/kg every 2 weeks.

Measured with immunoSEQ multiplex PCR; TCRdb has only the in-frame clones, and not every one. The table lists approximately 60,000 clones, about 91% of them singletons. Study results and limitations: Complete responders possessed baseline diversity comparable to newly diagnosed patients. TCR diversity rose significantly by C4D1 in CD4+ but not CD8+ cells. Prior therapy or disease activity may underlie the repertoire differences, whose causes remain undefined.

After autologous stem cell transplantation all patients relapsed, and prior brentuximab vedotin exposure differed between cohorts. Concerning this clone: The antigen is not known.

V was pared by 5 bases and J by 0 bases, with 13 bases between. The CDR3 covers 15 residues. Germline V gene data show CDR1 as LNHDA and CDR2 as SQIVND (reference sequence). The clonotype comes from a human donor with classical Hodgkin lymphoma. This chain connects TRBV19 to TRBJ1-2, with D unclear. The source material was peripheral blood mononuclear cells (PBMCs), sampled at baseline. The CDR3 protein is CASSGLGKSNYGYTF. The CDR3 coding sequence is TGTGCCAGTAGTGGGCTGGGGAAGTCTAACTATGGCTACACCTTC.